This T cell receptor beta chain was obtained from a study of technical replicates of blood from a handful of donors. TCRdb's table, derived via immunoSEQ multiplex PCR, lists solely in-frame clones and lacks some. The table has about 54,000 clones, less than 95% seen once. The clonotype originates from a human donor in good health. Sequenced material: T cells isolated from PBMCs.

For the CDR3, the DNA is TGTGCCAGCAGCCTGGTCAGAAGCACAGATACGCAGTATTTT. Protein product: CASSLVRSTDTQYF. This sequence joins TRBV28 and TRBJ2-3; no clear D. This CDR3 is built from 14 residues. Trimming took off 6 bases at V and 0 bases at J, with 10 bases between the two ends. CDR1 and CDR2 from the germline V gene are MDHEN and SYDVKM.